These 5 T cell receptor beta chains were all obtained from the same sample, sequenced in a study of regulatory T cells in long-lasting Graves disease. Building of the TCR beta libraries involved iRepertoire HTBI primers and Arm-PCR of CDR3 regions. TCRdb reanalysed the multiplex PCR reads using MiXCR and keeps one entry per CDR3 protein. The data show 350,000 to 450,000 distinct CDR3 sequences, about 20% seen once. Regarding time point: persistent/refractory GD, antithyroid drugs over 5 years with positive TRAb. Extracted PBMC RNA gave rise to the TCR library. The input for sequencing was peripheral blood mononuclear cells (PBMCs), taken when the disease was refractory, from a patient treated with antithyroid drugs. These receptors all stem from a female donor with Graves disease.

This clonotype was seen ten or more times. This rearrangement joins TRBV12-3 or TRBV12-4 to TRBJ1-1, with 8 nucleotides matching TRBD1. The CDR3 totals 15 residues. Trimming cost V 2 bases and J 1 base; bases outside gene matches: 3. CDR3 residues: CASSLFGTGNTEAFF. DNA for the CDR3: TGTGCCAGCAGTTTATTCGGGACAGGGAACACTGAAGCTTTCTTT.

The chain links TRBV24-1 to TRBJ1-1; D not certain. Trimming took 5 bases from V and 7 from J, leaving 13 bases between them. CDR3 length: 13 amino acids. Germline assignment: CDR1 KGHDR and CDR2 SFDVKD. CDR3 protein: CATSAKHLGEAFF. For the CDR3, the DNA is TGTGCCACCAGTGCCAAACATCTGGGTGAAGCTTTCTTT.

This clonotype was recorded at least ten times. V gene TRBV24-1 combines with J gene TRBJ2-7, with D possibly being TRBD1 or TRBD2 (5 bases each). Trimming removed 5 bases from V and 7 bases from J, with 11 bases in between. The CDR3 loop spans 12 amino acids. CDR1 is KGHDR, CDR2 SFDVKD, per germline. CDR3 bases: TGTGCCACCAGTGGGGACGGCACGGAGCAGTACTTC. As protein: CATSGDGTEQYF.

The table lists this clonotype with a few counts. This chain connects TRBV13 to TRBJ1-1; a possible D gene is TRBD1 (5 bases). The V and J ends lost 4 bases and 0 bases respectively, with 15 bases between them. Germline assignment: CDR1 PRHDT and CDR2 FYEKMQ (reference sequence). The CDR3 sequence is 16 residues long. CDR3: CASSSAPTVLNTEAFF. The CDR3 DNA is TGTGCCAGCAGCTCCGCCCCGACAGTCCTGAACACTGAAGCTTTCTTT.

This clonotype was recorded at least ten times. The chain combines TRBV7-2 with TRBJ2-2, with 9 bases matching TRBD2. Per the germline V gene, CDR1 is SGHTA and CDR2 is FQGNSA. The trim removed 2 bases at V and 5 bases at J, leaving 12 bases unmatched. CDR3 length: 18 amino acids. CDR3 residues: CASSLNKREVPGTGELFF. DNA for the CDR3: TGTGCCAGCAGCTTAAATAAGCGGGAGGTCCCAGGGACCGGGGAGCTGTTTTTT. The full variable domain, in which reference TRBV7-2 and TRBJ2-2 provide the parts outside the CDR3, is GAGVSQSPSNKVTEKGKDVELRCDPISGHTALYWYRQSLGQGLEFLIYFQGNSAPDKSGLPSDRFSAERTGGSVSTLTIQRTQQEDSAVYLCASSLNKREVPGTGELFFGEGSRLTVL.